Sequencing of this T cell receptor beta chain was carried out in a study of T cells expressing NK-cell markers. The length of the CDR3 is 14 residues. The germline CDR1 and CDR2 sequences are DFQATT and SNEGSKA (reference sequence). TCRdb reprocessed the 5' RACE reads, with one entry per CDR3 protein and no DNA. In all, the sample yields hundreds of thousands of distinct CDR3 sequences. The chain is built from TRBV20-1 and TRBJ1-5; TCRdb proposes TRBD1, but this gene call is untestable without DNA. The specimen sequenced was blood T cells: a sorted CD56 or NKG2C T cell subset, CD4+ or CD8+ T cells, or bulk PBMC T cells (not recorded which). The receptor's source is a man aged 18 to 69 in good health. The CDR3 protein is CSFSGGRGNQPQHF.